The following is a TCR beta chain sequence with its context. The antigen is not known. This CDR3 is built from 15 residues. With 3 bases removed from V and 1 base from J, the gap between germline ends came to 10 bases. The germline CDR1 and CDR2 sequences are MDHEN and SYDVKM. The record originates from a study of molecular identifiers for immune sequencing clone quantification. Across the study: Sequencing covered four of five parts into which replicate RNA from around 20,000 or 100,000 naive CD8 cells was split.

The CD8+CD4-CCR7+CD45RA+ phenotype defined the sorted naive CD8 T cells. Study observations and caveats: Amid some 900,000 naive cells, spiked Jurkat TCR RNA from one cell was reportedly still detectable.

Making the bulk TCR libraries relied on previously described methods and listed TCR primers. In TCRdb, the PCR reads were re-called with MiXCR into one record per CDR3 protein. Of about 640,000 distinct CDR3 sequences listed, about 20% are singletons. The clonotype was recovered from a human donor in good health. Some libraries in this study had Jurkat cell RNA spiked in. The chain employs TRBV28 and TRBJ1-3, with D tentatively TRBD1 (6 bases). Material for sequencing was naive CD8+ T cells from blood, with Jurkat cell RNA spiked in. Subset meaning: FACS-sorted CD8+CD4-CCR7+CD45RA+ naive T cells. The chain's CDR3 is CASSFITGSGNTIYF. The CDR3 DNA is TGTGCCAGCAGTTTCATCACAGGGTCTGGAAACACCATATATTTT.